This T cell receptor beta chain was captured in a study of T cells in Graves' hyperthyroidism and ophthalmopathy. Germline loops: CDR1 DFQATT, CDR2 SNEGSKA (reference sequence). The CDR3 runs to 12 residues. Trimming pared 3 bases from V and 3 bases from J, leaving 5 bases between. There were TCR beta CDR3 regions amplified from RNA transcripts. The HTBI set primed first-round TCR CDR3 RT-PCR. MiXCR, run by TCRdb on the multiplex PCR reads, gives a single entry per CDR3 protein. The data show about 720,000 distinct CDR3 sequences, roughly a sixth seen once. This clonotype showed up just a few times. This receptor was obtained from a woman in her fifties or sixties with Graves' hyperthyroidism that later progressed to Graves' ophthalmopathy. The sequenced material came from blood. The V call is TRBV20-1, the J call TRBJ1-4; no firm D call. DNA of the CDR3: TGCAGTGCTAGCCCCCCTAATGAAAAACTGTTTTTT. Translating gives CSASPPNEKLFF.